This entry lists 12 T cell receptor beta chains sequenced from one sample in a study of blood T cell repertoires in COVID-19. Data came from immunoSEQ multiplex PCR; TCRdb stores just in-frame clones and leaves some out. Of some 250,000 clones in the sample, 83% were seen once. The sequencing input was peripheral blood. Receptor source: a man older than 75 with acute or convalescent COVID-19.

This chain uses TRBV5-1 with TRBJ2-4, with D tentatively TRBD1 or TRBD2 (6 bases each). The CDR3 has 16 amino acids. V lost 4 bases to trimming and J lost 9 bases, with 23 bases between them. CDR1 and CDR2 from the germline V gene are SGHRS and YFSETQ. CDR3 sequence: CASSLGGGKDGTIQYF. DNA for the CDR3: TGCGCCAGCAGCCTGGGGGGCGGGAAAGATGGGACCATTCAGTACTTC.

This sequence joins TRBV2 and TRBJ2-1; 14 nucleotides line up with TRBD2. In germline, CDR1 is SNHLY, CDR2 FYNNEI. This CDR3 spans 17 amino acids. J was trimmed by 6 bases and V by 7 bases; bases with no gene match: 11. The CDR3 DNA follows: TGTGCCAGCAAGGGACTAGCGGGGGCCAGAGATCTCAATGAGCAGTTCTTC. This encodes CASKGLAGARDLNEQFF.

Concerning this clone: Within the sample, other DNA sequences also encode this same CDR3. V and J are TRBV5-1 and TRBJ2-1; 11 nucleotides line up with TRBD2. Germline CDR1 is SGHRS and CDR2 is YFSETQ. J gave up 0 bases and V 1 base, and 0 bases lay outside the gene matches. The CDR3 spans 16 residues. The CDR3 bases are TGCGCCAGCAGCTTGACTAGCGGGAGCTCCTACAATGAGCAGTTCTTC. This translates into CASSLTSGSSYNEQFF.

This chain uses TRBV5-1 with TRBJ2-1; 9 nucleotides align to TRBD2. The CDR3 covers 16 residues. The V segment lost 0 bases and the J segment 6 bases; nucleotides outside the gene matches: 7. Germline lookup yields CDR1 SGHRS and CDR2 YFSETQ. CDR3 nucleotides: TGCGCCAGCAGCTTGGCCACTAGCGGGCCCCGCAATGAGCAGTTCTTC. Amino acids: CASSLATSGPRNEQFF.

The genes are TRBV5-6 and TRBJ1-2; D is uncertain. CDR3 length: 14 amino acids. Trimming took off 4 bases at V and 5 bases at J, with 15 bases between the two ends. Germline CDR1 reads SGHDT; CDR2 reads YYEEEE. The CDR3 coding sequence is TGTGCCAGCAGCCCCGCCGGGATCATATATGGCTACACCTTC. Amino acids: CASSPAGIIYGYTF.

This chain joins TRBV28 and TRBJ1-1; D possibly corresponds to TRBD1 (5 bases). The length of the CDR3 is 13 residues. CDR1 is MDHEN and CDR2 is SYDVKM in the germline V gene. The V and J ends lost 6 bases and 0 bases respectively, with 8 bases between them. The CDR3 DNA sequence: TGTGCCAGCAGCCGGACACTGAACACTGAAGCTTTCTTT. Translated: CASSRTLNTEAFF.

CDR3 bases: TGTGCCAGCAGCTTTTACAGTGCCAACGAAAAACTGTTTTTT. This translates into CASSFYSANEKLFF. The V gene is TRBV5-6, the J gene TRBJ1-4, with D hard to call. CDR1 is SGHDT and CDR2 is YYEEEE in the germline V gene. This CDR3 has 14 amino acids. V lost 2 bases, J lost 8 bases, and 13 bases lay in between.

The chain uses TRBV28 and TRBJ1-5, with D possibly matching TRBD1 (6 bases). Germline V gene sequence: CDR1 MDHEN, CDR2 SYDVKM. CDR3 length: 15 residues. Trimming took off 7 bases at V and 7 bases at J, with 20 bases between the two ends. The CDR3 loop is CASTPSGAGEQPQHF. The CDR3 DNA reads as TGTGCCAGCACCCCCTCCGGGGCAGGGGAACAGCCCCAGCATTTT.

The chain employs TRBV19 and TRBJ2-7; TRBD1 is a possible D gene (5 bases). CDR1 LNHDA and CDR2 SQIVND come from the germline V gene (reference sequence). The V end was cut by 5 bases, the J end by 3 bases, with 8 bases between. The CDR3 is made up of 12 amino acids. CDR3 residues: CASSLQGYEQYF. The CDR3 coding sequence is TGTGCCAGTAGTCTCCAGGGCTACGAGCAGTACTTC.

The chain joins TRBV19 to TRBJ2-5; TRBD1 matches at 12 bases. This CDR3 has 15 amino acids. Losses at the gene ends were 6 bases for V and 5 bases for J; bases not matched to a gene: 7. Germline V gives CDR1 LNHDA, CDR2 SQIVND (reference sequence). In DNA, the CDR3 is TGTGCCAGTAGCACCGGGACAGGGGGCGGTGAGACCCAGTACTTC. Amino acid sequence: CASSTGTGGGETQYF.

The chain recombines TRBV29-1 with TRBJ1-1, with D possibly TRBD1 on 5 matching bases. CDR1 SQVTM and CDR2 ANQGSEA come from the germline V gene. The CDR3 consists of 13 residues. The CDR3 DNA sequence: TGCAGGGCCGGAGGGGATGGTGACACTGAAGCTTTCTTT. This encodes CRAGGDGDTEAFF. The full variable domain, rest sourced from reference TRBV29-1 and TRBJ1-1, is SAVISQKPSRDICQRGTSLTIQCQVDSQVTMMFWYRQQPGQSLTLIATANQGSEATYESGFVIDKFPISRPNLTFSTLTVSNMSPEDSSIYLCRAGGDGDTEAFFGQGTRLTVV.

The chain combines TRBV5-1 with TRBJ1-1, with a possible D match to TRBD1 (5 bases). Looked up from germline, CDR1 is SGHRS and CDR2 is YFSETQ. Trimming removed 0 bases at V and 7 bases at J, with 10 bases between. This CDR3 comprises 13 residues. This CDR3 is CASSLEGAGEAFF. In DNA, the CDR3 is TGCGCCAGCAGCTTGGAAGGGGCCGGTGAAGCTTTCTTT.